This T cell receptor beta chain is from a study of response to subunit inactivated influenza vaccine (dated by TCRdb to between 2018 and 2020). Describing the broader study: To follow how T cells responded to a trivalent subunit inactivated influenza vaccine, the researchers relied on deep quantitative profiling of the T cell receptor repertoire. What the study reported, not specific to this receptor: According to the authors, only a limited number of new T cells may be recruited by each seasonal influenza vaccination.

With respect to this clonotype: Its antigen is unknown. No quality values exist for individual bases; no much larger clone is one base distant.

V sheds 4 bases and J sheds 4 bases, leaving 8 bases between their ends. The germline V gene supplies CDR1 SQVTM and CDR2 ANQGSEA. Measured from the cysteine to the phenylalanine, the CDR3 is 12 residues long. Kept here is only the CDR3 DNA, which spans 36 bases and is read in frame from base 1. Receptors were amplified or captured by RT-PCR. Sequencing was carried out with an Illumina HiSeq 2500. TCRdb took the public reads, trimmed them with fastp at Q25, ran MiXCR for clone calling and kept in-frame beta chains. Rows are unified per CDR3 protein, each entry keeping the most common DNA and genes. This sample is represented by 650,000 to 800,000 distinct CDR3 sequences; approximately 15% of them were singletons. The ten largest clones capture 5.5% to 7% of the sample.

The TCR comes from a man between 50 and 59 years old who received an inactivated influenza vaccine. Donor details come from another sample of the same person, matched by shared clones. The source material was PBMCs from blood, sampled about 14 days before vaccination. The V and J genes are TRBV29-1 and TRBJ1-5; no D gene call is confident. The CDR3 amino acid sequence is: CSVGAANQPQHF. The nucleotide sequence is TGCAGCGTTGGGGCTGCGAATCAGCCCCAGCATTTT. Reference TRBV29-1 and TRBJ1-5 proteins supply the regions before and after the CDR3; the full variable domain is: SAVISQKPSRDICQRGTSLTIQCQVDSQVTMMFWYRQQPGQSLTLIATANQGSEATYESGFVIDKFPISRPNLTFSTLTVSNMSPEDSSIYLCSVGAANQPQHFGDGTRLSIL.